This TCR beta chain stems from a study of cytomegalovirus exposure and HLA in healthy donors. Study as a whole: The Caucasian-associated ancestry cluster contained roughly four fifths of the 300 to 450 genotyped donors.

Whole-study results and caveats: Specific recognition of CMV antigens was confirmed in vitro for a few chains (all CMV-associated). In an earlier analysis, about 87% or about 30%: the productive usage of most TCR beta V segments. Presence/absence results assume similar sequencing depth per donor, which may not hold.

Researchers ran the PCR with 60 Vbeta and 13 Jbeta primers. TCRdb's copy holds only in-frame clones and misses some; the assay was immunoSEQ multiplex PCR. The sample consists of around 120,000 clones, roughly two thirds of them appearing once. This clone was counted only a few times. Its antigen is as yet unknown. V dropped 4 bases and J dropped 5 bases, with 9 bases sitting between them. The CDR3 extends over 12 amino acids. Germline V gene lookup returns CDR1 SGHRS and CDR2 YFSETQ. The V and J genes are TRBV5-1 and TRBJ1-2; D may be TRBD1 (5 bases). The receptor was isolated from a man aged 30-40 years in good health and CMV-seropositive. The specimen sequenced was PBMCs. The CDR3 sequence: CASSDSTYGYTF. The CDR3, as DNA: TGCGCCAGCAGCGACAGTACTTATGGCTACACCTTC.